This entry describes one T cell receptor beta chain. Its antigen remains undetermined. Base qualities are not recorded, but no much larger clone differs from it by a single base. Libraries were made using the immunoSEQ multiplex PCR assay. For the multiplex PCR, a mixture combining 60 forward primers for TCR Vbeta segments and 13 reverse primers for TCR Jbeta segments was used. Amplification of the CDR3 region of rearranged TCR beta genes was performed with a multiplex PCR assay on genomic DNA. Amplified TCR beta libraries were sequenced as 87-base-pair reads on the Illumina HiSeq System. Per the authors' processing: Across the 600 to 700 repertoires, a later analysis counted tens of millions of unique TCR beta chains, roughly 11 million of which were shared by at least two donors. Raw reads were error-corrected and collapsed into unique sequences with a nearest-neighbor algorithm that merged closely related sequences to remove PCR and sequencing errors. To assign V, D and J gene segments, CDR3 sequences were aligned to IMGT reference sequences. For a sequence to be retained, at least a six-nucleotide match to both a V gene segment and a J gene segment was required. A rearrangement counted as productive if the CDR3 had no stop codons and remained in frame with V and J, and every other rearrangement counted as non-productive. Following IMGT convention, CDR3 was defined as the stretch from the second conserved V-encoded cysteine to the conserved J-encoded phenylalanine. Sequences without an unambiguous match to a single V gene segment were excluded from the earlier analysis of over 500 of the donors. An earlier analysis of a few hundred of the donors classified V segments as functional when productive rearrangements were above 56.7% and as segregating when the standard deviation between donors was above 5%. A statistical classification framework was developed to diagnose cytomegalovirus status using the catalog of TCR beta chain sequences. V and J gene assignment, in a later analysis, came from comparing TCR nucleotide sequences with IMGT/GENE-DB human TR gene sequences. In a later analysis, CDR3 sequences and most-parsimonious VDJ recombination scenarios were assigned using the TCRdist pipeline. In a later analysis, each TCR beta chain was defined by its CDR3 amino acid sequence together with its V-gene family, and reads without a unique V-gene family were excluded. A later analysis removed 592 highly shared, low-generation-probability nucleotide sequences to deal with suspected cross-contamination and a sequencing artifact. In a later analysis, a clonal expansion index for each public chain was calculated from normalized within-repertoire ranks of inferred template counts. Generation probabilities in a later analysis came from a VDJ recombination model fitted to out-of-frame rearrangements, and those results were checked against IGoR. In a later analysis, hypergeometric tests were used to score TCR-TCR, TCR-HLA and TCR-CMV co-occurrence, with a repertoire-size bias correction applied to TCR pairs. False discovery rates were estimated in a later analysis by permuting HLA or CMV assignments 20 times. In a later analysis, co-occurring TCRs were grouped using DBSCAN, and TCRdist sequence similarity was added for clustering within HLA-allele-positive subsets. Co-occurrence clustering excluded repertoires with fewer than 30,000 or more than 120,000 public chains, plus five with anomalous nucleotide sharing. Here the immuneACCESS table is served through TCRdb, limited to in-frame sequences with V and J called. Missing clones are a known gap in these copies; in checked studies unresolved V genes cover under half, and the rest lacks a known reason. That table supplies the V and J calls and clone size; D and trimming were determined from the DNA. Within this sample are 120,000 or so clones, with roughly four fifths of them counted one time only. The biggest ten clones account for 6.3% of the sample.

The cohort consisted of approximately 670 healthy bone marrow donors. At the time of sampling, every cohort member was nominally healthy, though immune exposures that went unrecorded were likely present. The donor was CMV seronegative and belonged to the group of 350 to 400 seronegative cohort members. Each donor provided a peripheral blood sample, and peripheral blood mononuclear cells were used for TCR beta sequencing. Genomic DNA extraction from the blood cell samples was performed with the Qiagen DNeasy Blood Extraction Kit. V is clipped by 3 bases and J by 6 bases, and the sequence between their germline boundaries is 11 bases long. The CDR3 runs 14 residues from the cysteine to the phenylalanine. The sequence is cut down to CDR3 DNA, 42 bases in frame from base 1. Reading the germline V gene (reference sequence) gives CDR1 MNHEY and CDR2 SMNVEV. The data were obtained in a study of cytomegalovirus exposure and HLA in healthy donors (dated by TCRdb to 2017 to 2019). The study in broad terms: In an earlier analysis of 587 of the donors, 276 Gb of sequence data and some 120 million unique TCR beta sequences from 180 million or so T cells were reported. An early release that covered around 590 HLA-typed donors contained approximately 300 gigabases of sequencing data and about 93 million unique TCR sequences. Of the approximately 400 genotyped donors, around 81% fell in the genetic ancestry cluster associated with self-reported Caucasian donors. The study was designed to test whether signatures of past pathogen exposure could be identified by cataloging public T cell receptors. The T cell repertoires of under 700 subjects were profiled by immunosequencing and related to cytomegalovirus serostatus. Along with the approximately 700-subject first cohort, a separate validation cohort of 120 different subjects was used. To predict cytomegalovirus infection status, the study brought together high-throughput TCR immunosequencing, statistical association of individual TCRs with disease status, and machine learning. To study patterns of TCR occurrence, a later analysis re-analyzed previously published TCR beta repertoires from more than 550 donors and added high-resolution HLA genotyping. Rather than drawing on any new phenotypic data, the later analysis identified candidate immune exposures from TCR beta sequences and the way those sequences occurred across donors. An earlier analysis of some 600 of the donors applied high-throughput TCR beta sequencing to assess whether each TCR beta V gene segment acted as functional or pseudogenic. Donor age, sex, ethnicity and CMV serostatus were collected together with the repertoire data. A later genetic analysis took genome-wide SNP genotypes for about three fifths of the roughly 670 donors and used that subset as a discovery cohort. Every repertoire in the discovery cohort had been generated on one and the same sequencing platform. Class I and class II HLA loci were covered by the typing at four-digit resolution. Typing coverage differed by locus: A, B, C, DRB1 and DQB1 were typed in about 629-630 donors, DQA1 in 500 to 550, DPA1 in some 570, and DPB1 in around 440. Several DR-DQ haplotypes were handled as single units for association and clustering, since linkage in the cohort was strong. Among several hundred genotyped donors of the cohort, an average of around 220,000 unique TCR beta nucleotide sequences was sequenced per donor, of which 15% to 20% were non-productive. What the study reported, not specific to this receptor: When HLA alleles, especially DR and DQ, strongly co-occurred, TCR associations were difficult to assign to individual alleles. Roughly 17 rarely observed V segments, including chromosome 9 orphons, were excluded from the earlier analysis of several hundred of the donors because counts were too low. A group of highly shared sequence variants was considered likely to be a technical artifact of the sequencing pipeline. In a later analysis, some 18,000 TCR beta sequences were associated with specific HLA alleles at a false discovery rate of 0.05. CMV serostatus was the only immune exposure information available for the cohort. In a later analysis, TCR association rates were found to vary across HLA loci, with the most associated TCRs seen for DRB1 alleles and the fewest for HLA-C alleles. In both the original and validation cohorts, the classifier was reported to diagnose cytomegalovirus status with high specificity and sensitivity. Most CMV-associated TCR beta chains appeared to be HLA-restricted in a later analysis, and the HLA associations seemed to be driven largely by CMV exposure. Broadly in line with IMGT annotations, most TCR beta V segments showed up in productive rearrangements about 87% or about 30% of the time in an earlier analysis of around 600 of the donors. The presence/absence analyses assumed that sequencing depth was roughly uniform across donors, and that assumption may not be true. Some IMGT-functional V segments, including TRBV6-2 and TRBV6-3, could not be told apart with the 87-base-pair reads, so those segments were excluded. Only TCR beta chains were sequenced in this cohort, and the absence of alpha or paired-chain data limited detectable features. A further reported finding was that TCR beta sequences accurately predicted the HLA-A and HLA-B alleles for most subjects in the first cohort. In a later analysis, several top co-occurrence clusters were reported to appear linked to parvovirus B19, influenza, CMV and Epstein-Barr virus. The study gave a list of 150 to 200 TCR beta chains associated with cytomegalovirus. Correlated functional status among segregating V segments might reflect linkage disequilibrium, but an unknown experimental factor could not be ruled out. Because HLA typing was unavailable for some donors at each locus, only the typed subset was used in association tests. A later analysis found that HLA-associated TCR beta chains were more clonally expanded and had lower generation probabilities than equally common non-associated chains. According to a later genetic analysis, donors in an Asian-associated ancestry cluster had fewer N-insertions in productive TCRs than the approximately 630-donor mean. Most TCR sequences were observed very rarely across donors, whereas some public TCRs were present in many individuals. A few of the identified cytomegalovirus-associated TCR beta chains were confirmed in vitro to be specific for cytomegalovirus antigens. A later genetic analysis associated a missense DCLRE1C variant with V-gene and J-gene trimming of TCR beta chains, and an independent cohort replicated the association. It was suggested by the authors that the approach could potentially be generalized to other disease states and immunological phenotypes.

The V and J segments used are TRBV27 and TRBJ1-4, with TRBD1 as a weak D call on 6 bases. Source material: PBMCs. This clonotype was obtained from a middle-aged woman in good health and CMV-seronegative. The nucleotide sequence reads TGTGCCAGCAGTTTGCAGGGGACCCATGAAAAACTGTTTTTT. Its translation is CASSLQGTHEKLFF.